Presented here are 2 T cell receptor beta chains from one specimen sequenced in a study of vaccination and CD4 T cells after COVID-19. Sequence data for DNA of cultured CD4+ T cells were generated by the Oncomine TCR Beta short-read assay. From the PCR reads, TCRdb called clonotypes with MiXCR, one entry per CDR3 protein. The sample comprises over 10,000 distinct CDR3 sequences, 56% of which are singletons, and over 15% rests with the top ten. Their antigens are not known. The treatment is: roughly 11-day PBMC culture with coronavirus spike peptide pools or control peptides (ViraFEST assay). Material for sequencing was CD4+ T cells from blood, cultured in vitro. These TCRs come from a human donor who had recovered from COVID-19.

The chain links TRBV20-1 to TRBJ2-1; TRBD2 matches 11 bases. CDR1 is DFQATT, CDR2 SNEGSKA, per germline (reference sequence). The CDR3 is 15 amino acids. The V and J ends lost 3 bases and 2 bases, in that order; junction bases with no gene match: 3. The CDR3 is CSASSGRAAYNEQFF. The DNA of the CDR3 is TGCAGTGCTAGTAGCGGGAGGGCCGCCTACAATGAGCAGTTCTTC.

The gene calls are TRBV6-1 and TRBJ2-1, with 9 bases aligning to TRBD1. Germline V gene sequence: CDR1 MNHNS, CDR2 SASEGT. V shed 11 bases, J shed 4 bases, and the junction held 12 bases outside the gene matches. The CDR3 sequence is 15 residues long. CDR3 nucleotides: TGTGCCTCCGAGGGGCGGGACAGGGCGTACAATGAGCAGTTCTTC. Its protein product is CASEGRDRAYNEQFF.